This T cell receptor (beta chain) was documented in a study of regulatory T cells. Overall study findings and caveats: In CD3G-deficient patients, conventional CD4+ T cells were enriched for hydrophobic CDR3 residues at positions 6 and 7.

The CDR3 has 15 amino acids. Germline assignment: CDR1 MDHEN and CDR2 SYDVKM. J lost 6 bases, V lost 7 bases, and 12 bases had no gene match. Regulatory (CD25-high CD127-low) and conventional (CD25-low CD127-high) CD4+ T cells were sorted separately. The PCR used 52 TRBV and 13 TRBJ primers. The assay was immunoSEQ multiplex PCR, and TCRdb's table has in-frame clones only and misses some. The data hold tens of thousands of clones, with less than 95% observed a single time. To note about this clone: The antigen is unknown.

The sample taken for sequencing was conventional CD4+ T cells sorted from blood. The chain links TRBV28 to TRBJ1-1; 9 positions agree with TRBD1. The TCR was taken from a person aged 18 to 29 with CD3G deficiency. DNA for the CDR3: TGTGCCAGCACCAGGGCCGGGACAGGGACCCCTGAAGCTTTCTTT. Its protein product is CASTRAGTGTPEAFF.